The 6 T cell receptor beta chains presented below share a single source sample, sequenced in a study of shared clonotypes between healthy human individuals. TCRdb keeps only in-frame clones here, not all; method: immunoSEQ multiplex PCR. Counted here are nearly 750,000 clones, about two thirds occurring once; the ten biggest clones make up approximately 1.8%. Sequencing used memory CD4+ T cells sorted from blood. Subset noted: CD45RA-negative fraction. These receptors originate from a woman aged 25 to 39 in good health.

V and J are TRBV10-1 and TRBJ2-2, with TRBD1 matching over 8 bases. The V segment lost 8 bases and the J segment 4 bases; nucleotides outside the gene matches: 6. This CDR3 region has 14 residues. From germline, CDR1 is WNHNN and CDR2 SYGVQD (reference sequence). The CDR3 spells CASGGTGFTGELFF. The CDR3 nucleotides are TGCGCCAGCGGGGGGACAGGATTCACCGGGGAGCTGTTTTTT.

CDR3 DNA: TGTGCCAGCAGCTTTCTACGGAATCAGCCCCAGCATTTT. This encodes CASSFLRNQPQHF. This chain joins TRBV5-8 and TRBJ1-5; D is undetermined. V dropped 2 bases and J dropped 4 bases, with 7 bases sitting between them. The germline V gene encodes CDR1 SGHTS and CDR2 YDEGEE. This CDR3 spans 13 amino acids.

This clone was seen only a few times. This chain links TRBV4-2 with TRBJ1-4; D is perhaps TRBD1 (5 bases). CDR1 LGHNA and CDR2 YNFKEQ come from the germline V gene. V was pared by 0 bases and J by 6 bases, with 17 bases between. The CDR3 is 17 residues long. CDR3 in amino acids: CASSQDNVGARYEKLFF. The CDR3 DNA is TGTGCCAGCAGCCAAGACAATGTTGGGGCGCGTTATGAAAAACTGTTTTTT.

A single count supports this clone. The chain combines TRBV5-8 with TRBJ2-3, with D possibly being TRBD1 or TRBD2 (5 bases each). The germline V and J ends were trimmed by 0 bases and 11 bases, with 16 bases remaining between them. Germline V CDR1 and CDR2: SGHTS, YDEGEE. The CDR3 totals 14 residues. The CDR3 DNA reads TGTGCCAGCAGCTTGGGCAACACCGGGACCAGGCAGTATTTT. Translation gives CASSLGNTGTRQYF.

This sequence joins TRBV9 and TRBJ2-1; 8 bases match TRBD1. CDR3 length: 15 amino acids. V was clipped by 1 base and J by 7 bases; unmatched bases: 7. Germline CDR1 SGDLS, CDR2 YYNGEE. The CDR3 loop reads CASSVRSGGGNEQFF. The CDR3 coding sequence is TGTGCCAGCAGCGTAAGGTCAGGGGGCGGGAATGAGCAGTTCTTC.

This clone has more than one count but fewer than ten. V usage is TRBV18 and J usage is TRBJ1-3; D gene ambiguous. In germline, CDR1 is KGHSH, CDR2 LQKENI. Trimming left V 0 bases short and J 2 bases short, with 5 bases between. The CDR3 sequence is 14 residues long. The CDR3, as DNA: TGTGCCAGCTCACCACCGGCAACTGGAAACACCATATATTTT. This encodes CASSPPATGNTIYF.